The rows below give T cell receptor beta chains drawn from one sample of a study of CD8 T cells in Susac syndrome. TCRdb redid the calling of the immunoSEQ multiplex PCR reads with MiXCR, one entry per CDR3 protein. The sample shows about 150,000 distinct CDR3 sequences, about 94% of them seen only once. Sequenced: CD4+ T cells from PBMCs. These TCRs come from a human donor with Susac syndrome. The CDR3 runs from the conserved cysteine through the conserved F or W. The D gene is left open where the match is weak. Clone size is given for some rows only: seen once, a few or many times, or a class if the clone is expanded.

clone_size	d_call	j_call	v_call	cdr3_nt	cdr3_aa
-	-	TRBJ2-3	TRBV5-1	TGCGCCAGCAGCTTGGCCGTTACCGGGGGAACAGATACGCAGTATTTT	CASSLAVTGGTDTQYF
-	-	TRBJ2-3	TRBV20-1	TGCAGTGCTGGTGGTAGTGGGCTCCTGAATACGCAGTATTTT	CSAGGSGLLNTQYF
-	TRBD1	TRBJ2-3	TRBV10-1	TGCGCCAGCAGTGTGGGGGACAGTCAAGATACGCAGTATTTT	CASSVGDSQDTQYF
-	-	TRBJ1-6	TRBV5-1	TGCGCCAGCAGGCCCGGGACGGTAAATTCACCCCTCCACTTT	CASRPGTVNSPLHF
-	-	TRBJ2-5	TRBV7-9	TGTGCCAGCAGCCCCGGGCCTAACGAGACCCAGTACTTC	CASSPGPNETQYF
-	-	TRBJ1-2	TRBV29-1	TGCAGCGCCTGGTGGACGGATGGCTACACCTTC	CSAWWTDGYTF
-	TRBD2	TRBJ2-1	TRBV20-1	TGCAGTGCTAGACCGGCGGGAGGCTCTGGTGAGCAGTTCTTC	CSARPAGGSGEQFF
-	TRBD2	TRBJ2-1	TRBV20-1	TGCAGTGCTCTAGTGGCCCAGCGGGGCGCTGAGCAGTTCTTC	CSALVAQRGAEQFF
-	-	TRBJ2-1	TRBV9	TGTGCCAGCAGCGTAGTCCCGGAAAACAATGAGCAGTTCTTC	CASSVVPENNEQFF
once	TRBD1	TRBJ1-2	TRBV20-1	TGCAGTGCTACGGGACAGAACTATGGCTACACCTTC	CSATGQNYGYTF
-	-	TRBJ1-1	TRBV7-9	TGTGCCAGCAGTCTACAGATGAACACTGAAGCTTTCTTT	CASSLQMNTEAFF
-	-	TRBJ2-1	TRBV7-2	TGTGCCAGCAGCCCGCCGGTCCGAGCCTCGAATGAGCAGTTCTTC	CASSPPVRASNEQFF
-	-	TRBJ2-7	TRBV20-1	TGCAGTGCTCAAAGCTACGAGCAGTACTTC	CSAQSYEQYF
-	-	TRBJ2-5	TRBV29-1	TGCAGCGTTGGACGGACCCAAGAGACCCAGTACTTC	CSVGRTQETQYF
-	-	TRBJ2-7	TRBV20-1	TGCAGTGCTAGGGCCCCAGACAGGTCCTACGAGCAGTACTTC	CSARAPDRSYEQYF
-	-	TRBJ2-7	TRBV20-1	TGCAGTGCTACCGGGACGACCTACGAGCAGTACTTC	CSATGTTYEQYF
-	TRBD1	TRBJ1-2	TRBV29-1	TGCAGCGTTTCACAGGGGGTCATGTATGGCTACACCTTC	CSVSQGVMYGYTF
once	-	TRBJ2-5	TRBV29-1	TGCAGCGTTGCTGAAGCAGGGACCCAGTACTTC	CSVAEAGTQYF
-	-	TRBJ2-1	TRBV7-3	TGTGCCAGCAGCCGCATCGGATCCGGGAGTTACAATGAGCAGTTCTTC	CASSRIGSGSYNEQFF
-	-	TRBJ2-7	TRBV6-5	TGTGCCAGCAGTTACAGGAGCTCCTACGAGCAGTACTTC	CASSYRSSYEQYF
-	-	TRBJ1-2	TRBV4-1	TGCGCCAGCAGCCAAGACGAGGGGGTCGGAGGCTACACCTTC	CASSQDEGVGGYTF
-	-	TRBJ2-7	TRBV27	TGTGCCAGCAGTTCAACTAGCCTCTCCTACGAGCAGTACTTC	CASSSTSLSYEQYF
-	-	TRBJ1-2	TRBV20-1	TGCAGTGGGTTGGGAGGAGTAGGAAACTATGGCTACACCTTC	CSGLGGVGNYGYTF
-	-	TRBJ1-5	TRBV29-1	TGCAGCGCCACCGGCGACACGGCAAATCAGCCCCAGCATTTT	CSATGDTANQPQHF
-	-	TRBJ2-7	TRBV29-1	TGCAGCGCCCAGTGGCAGGCAGCCTACGAGCAGTACTTC	CSAQWQAAYEQYF
-	-	TRBJ2-7	TRBV20-1	TGCAGTGCTAGAGTTAGAGACGCGACCTACGAGCAGTACTTC	CSARVRDATYEQYF
-	-	TRBJ1-5	TRBV27	TGTGCCAGCAGTTCCACACACCGCAATCAGCCCCAGCATTTT	CASSSTHRNQPQHF
-	-	TRBJ2-7	TRBV24-1	TGTGCCACCAGTGATTTGCGCCCCTGGGACGGAACCTACGAGCAGTACTTC	CATSDLRPWDGTYEQYF
-	TRBD2	TRBJ2-1	TRBV11-2	TGTGCCAGCAACCGGGGGGGGCCTCGGAATGAGCAGTTCTTC	CASNRGGPRNEQFF
few	-	TRBJ2-3	TRBV3-1	TGTGCCAGCAGCCAAGCGGGGGGCCCAGATACGCAGTATTTT	CASSQAGGPDTQYF
-	-	TRBJ2-1	TRBV2	TGTGCCAGCACCCCATCCACGAGAAGCTCCTACAATGAGCAGTTCTTC	CASTPSTRSSYNEQFF
few	-	TRBJ2-5	TRBV19	TGTGCCAGTAGTATGGGCGAGACCCAGTACTTC	CASSMGETQYF
once	-	TRBJ2-5	TRBV5-6	TGTGCCAGCAGCCGGGTGGTTCAAGAGACCCAGTACTTC	CASSRVVQETQYF
-	TRBD2	TRBJ2-5	TRBV5-1	TGCGCCAGCAGCTTGAGCGAGAGCGGGAGCGGAGAGACCCAGTACTTC	CASSLSESGSGETQYF
-	-	TRBJ2-1	TRBV18	TGTGCCAGCTCACGGTTGGGGGCCCCAATAAACAATGAGCAGTTCTTC	CASSRLGAPINNEQFF
-	-	TRBJ2-6	TRBV7-2	TGTGCCAGCAGGATGGGTGGGGCCAACGTCCTGACTTTC	CASRMGGANVLTF
-	TRBD1	TRBJ2-4	TRBV10-3	TGTGCCATCAGTGTGGGACAGGGACTCATTCAGTACTTC	CAISVGQGLIQYF